The source of this T cell receptor beta chain is a study of cytomegalovirus exposure and HLA in healthy donors. Trimming pared 3 bases from V and 11 bases from J, leaving 11 bases between. This CDR3 is 13 amino acids long. CDR1 MNHEY and CDR2 SMNVEV come from the germline V gene (reference sequence). Primers for the PCR totalled 60 Vbeta and 13 Jbeta. Using immunoSEQ multiplex PCR, the repertoire was profiled, and TCRdb retains in-frame clones only, with some absent. Found here are over 100,000 clones, roughly 80% of them singletons; the top ten hold more than 20%. Study findings and constraints: Most TCR sequences were uncommon, yet certain public TCRs appeared in many donors.

This clone was recorded once. The antigen remains unidentified. The clonotype was recovered from a man aged 25-40 years in good health and CMV-seropositive. Specimen: PBMCs. V usage is TRBV27 and J usage is TRBJ1-6; D uncertain. The CDR3 bases are TGTGCCAGCAGTTTCGGTGCCGGGACACCCCTCCACTTT. It specifies CASSFGAGTPLHF.